This T cell receptor (beta chain) was retrieved from a study of blood T cells in healthy people across ages. Study-level results: Across the age range, TCR beta diversity per million T cells fell in a roughly linear way.

This clonotype was seen only a few times. Its antigen is currently unknown. Each sample had at least 6.5 million PBMCs isolated. It was with a sample-barcoded 5' primer and a J-beta primer mix that a second PCR of roughly 7 to 12 cycles was run. Each cDNA molecule carried a tag from a template-switch adaptor that contained 12 random nucleotides. Each CDR3 protein is one row after TCRdb ran MiXCR on the 5' RACE reads. The sample holds 800,000 to 1,300,000 distinct CDR3 sequences, 20% to 25% seen once. The CDR3 is 13 amino acids. The germline V gene has CDR1 MNHEY and CDR2 SVGAGI. The ends were cut back, 6 bases at V and 5 bases at J, with 13 bases in the middle. A further study also used this sample, focusing on T cells of mothers and their children.

The TCR originated in a girl aged 2-10 years in good health. Sequencing was carried out using blood. This chain joins TRBV6-5 and TRBJ1-1, with no clear D. Here the CDR3 DNA reads TGTGCCAGCAGCTACCAGCCTTGGACTGAAGCTTTCTTT. Translating it yields CASSYQPWTEAFF.